This entry features one T cell receptor beta chain sequence. The data were obtained in a study of shared clonotypes between healthy human individuals. V shed 4 bases and J shed 5 bases, with 14 bases lying between them. The length of the CDR3 is 14 residues. Germline lookup yields CDR1 MNHEY and CDR2 SVGAGI. Some clones are missing from TCRdb's copy, which holds only in-frame ones; the method was immunoSEQ multiplex PCR. Here the sample spans more than 550,000 clones, roughly 94% being singletons. As defined, naive CD8 cells were CD45RO-negative and positively selected for CCR7, with terminally differentiated effector memory CD45RA+ cells excluded. Study donors comprised healthy, HIV-negative adults devoid of recent acute infection or vaccination.

Sequenced sample: naive CD8+ T cells sorted from blood. The sequence derives from a young man in good health. V gene TRBV6-5 combines with J gene TRBJ1-1, with a weak D call TRBD1 (5 bases). The CDR3 sequence is CASSSIGTATEAFF. CDR3 in DNA: TGTGCCAGCAGTTCGATAGGGACCGCTACTGAAGCTTTCTTT.